This entry describes one TCR beta chain. Its antigen remains unknown. V gave up 7 bases and J gave up 6 bases, with 18 bases separating them. This CDR3 has 13 amino acids. CDR1 SQVTM and CDR2 ANQGSEA come from the germline V gene. This sample stems from a study of vaccination effects on CD4 cells after COVID-19. Under the ViraFEST assay, PBMC were stimulated with viral peptide pools so that antigen-specific CD4+ T cells expanded. Sequencing was performed afterwards. Subsequent to about 10 days of culture, CD4+ T cells were isolated. Recipients of the vaccine had no prior SARS-CoV-2 infection and negative nucleocapsid antibodies. Using immunoSEQ multiplex PCR, the repertoire was profiled, and TCRdb retains in-frame clones only, with some absent. This repertoire shows about 55,000 clones, under 75% found once; its top ten account for about 18%.

This TCR came from a human donor who received a COVID-19 vaccine. This rearrangement joins TRBV29-1 to TRBJ1-1; D uncertain. Sequences were derived from CD4+ T cells from PBMCs cultured with SARS-CoV-2 spike peptides, sampled before COVID-19 vaccination. The CDR3 sequence is CSGHRGNYAEAFF. The CDR3 DNA reads TGCAGCGGTCACAGAGGGAATTACGCTGAAGCTTTCTTT. Supplemented by reference TRBV29-1 and TRBJ1-1, the full variable domain reads SAVISQKPSRDICQRGTSLTIQCQVDSQVTMMFWYRQQPGQSLTLIATANQGSEATYESGFVIDKFPISRPNLTFSTLTVSNMSPEDSSIYLCSGHRGNYAEAFFGQGTRLTVV.